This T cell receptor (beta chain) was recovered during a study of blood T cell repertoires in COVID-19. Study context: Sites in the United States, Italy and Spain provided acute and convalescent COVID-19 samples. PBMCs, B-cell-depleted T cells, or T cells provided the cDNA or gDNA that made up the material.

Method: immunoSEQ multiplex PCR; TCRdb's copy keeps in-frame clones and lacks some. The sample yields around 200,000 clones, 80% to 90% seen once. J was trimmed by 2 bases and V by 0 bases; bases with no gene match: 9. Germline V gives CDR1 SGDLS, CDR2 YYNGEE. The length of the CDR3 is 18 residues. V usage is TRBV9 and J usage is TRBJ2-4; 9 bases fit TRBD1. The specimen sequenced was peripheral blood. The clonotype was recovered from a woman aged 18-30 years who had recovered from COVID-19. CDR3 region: CASSVGGGTGSPKNIQYF. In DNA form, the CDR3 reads TGTGCCAGCAGCGTAGGAGGGGGGACAGGGTCTCCCAAAAACATTCAGTACTTC.